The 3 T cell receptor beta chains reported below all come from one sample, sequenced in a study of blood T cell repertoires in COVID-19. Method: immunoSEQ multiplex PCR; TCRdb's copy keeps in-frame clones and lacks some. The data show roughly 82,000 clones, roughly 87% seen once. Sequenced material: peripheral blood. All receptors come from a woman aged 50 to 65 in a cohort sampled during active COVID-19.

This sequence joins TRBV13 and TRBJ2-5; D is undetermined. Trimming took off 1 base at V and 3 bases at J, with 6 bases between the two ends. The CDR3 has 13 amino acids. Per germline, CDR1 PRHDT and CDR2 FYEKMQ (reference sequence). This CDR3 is CASSLELEETQYF. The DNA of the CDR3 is TGTGCCAGCAGCTTAGAGCTCGAAGAGACCCAGTACTTC. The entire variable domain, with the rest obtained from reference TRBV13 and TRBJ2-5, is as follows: AAGVIQSPRHLIKEKRETATLKCYPIPRHDTVYWYQQGPGQDPQFLISFYEKMQSDKGSIPDRFSAQQFSDYHSELNMSSLELGDSALYFCASSLELEETQYFGPGTRLLVL.

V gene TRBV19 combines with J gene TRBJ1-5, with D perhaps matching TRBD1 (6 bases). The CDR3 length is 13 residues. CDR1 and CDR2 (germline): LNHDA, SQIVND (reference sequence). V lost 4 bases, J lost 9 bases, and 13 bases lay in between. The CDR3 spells CASSTPTGGPQHF. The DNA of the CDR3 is TGTGCCAGTAGTACCCCGACAGGTGGGCCCCAGCATTTT.

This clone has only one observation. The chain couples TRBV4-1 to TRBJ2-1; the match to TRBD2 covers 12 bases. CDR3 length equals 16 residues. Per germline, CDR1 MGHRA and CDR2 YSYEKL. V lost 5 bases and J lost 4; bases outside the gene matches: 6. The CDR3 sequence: CASSEGTSGPYNEQFF. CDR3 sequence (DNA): TGCGCCAGCAGCGAAGGGACTAGCGGGCCATACAATGAGCAGTTCTTC.